What follows are 15 T cell receptor beta chains derived from one specimen sequenced in a study of T cell responses to AZD1222 COVID-19 vaccine. Sequencing was performed with immunoSEQ multiplex PCR; in TCRdb, only in-frame clones are kept and a portion is missing. The data hold about 130,000 clones, with approximately 85% observed a single time. The sample consisted of peripheral blood, taken 28 days after the second AZD1222 dose. Receptors originate from an adult who received the AZD1222 COVID-19 vaccine.

The V gene is TRBV30, the J gene TRBJ2-5; D perhaps matches TRBD1 (6 bases). The CDR3 extends over 13 amino acids. CDR1 and CDR2 from the germline V gene are GTSNPN and SVGIG (reference sequence). V was shortened by 3 bases and J by 2 bases, with 10 bases between the two germline ends. Here the CDR3 DNA reads TGTGCCTGGAGGGGGACATCGCAAGAGACCCAGTACTTC. Its protein product is CAWRGTSQETQYF.

The rearrangement uses TRBV7-8 and TRBJ1-1; D gene uncertain. V lost 1 base, J lost 8 bases, and 5 bases lay in between. The CDR3 contains 11 residues. Germline CDR1 SGHVS, CDR2 FQNEAQ. CDR3 in amino acids: CASSLGGEAFF. CDR3 coding DNA: TGTGCCAGCAGCTTAGGAGGGGAAGCTTTCTTT.

The chain employs TRBV4-1 and TRBJ1-5; D not certain. CDR1 and CDR2 from the germline V gene are MGHRA and YSYEKL. The CDR3 runs 15 residues. Trimming left V 0 bases short and J 9 bases short, with 15 bases between. CDR3 amino acids: CASSQDSKASGPQHF. The CDR3 DNA is TGCGCCAGCAGCCAAGATAGTAAGGCTTCGGGGCCCCAGCATTTT.

The J gene is TRBJ2-1, the V gene TRBV5-4; TRBD1 is a possible D gene (5 bases). The CDR3 has 16 amino acids. Germline loops: CDR1 SGHNT, CDR2 YYREEE (reference sequence). The V end was cut by 0 bases, the J end by 2 bases, with 12 bases between. CDR3 DNA sequence: TGTGCCAGCAGCTTGGATGTTGGGGCCCCCTACAATGAGCAGTTCTTC. It encodes CASSLDVGAPYNEQFF.

V gene TRBV7-2 combines with J gene TRBJ1-5; D may be TRBD1 (5 bases). The V and J ends lost 5 bases and 4 bases respectively, with 9 bases between them. Germline-derived CDR1 and CDR2 are SGHTA and FQGNSA. This CDR3 contains 13 residues. For the CDR3, the DNA is TGTGCCAGCAGCGCCAACAGGAATCAGCCCCAGCATTTT. Translating it yields CASSANRNQPQHF.

The J gene is TRBJ1-2, the V gene TRBV10-3; D ambiguous. Trimming removed 2 bases at V and 5 bases at J, with 21 bases between. The CDR3 contains 17 residues. Germline CDR1 ENHRY, CDR2 SYGVKD. Here the CDR3 reads CAISEPLRRGPLYGYTF. The CDR3 nucleotides read TGTGCCATCAGTGAGCCCCTACGCCGCGGACCACTTTATGGCTACACCTTC.

The chain uses TRBV5-1 and TRBJ1-4, with TRBD1 identical over 7 bases. V lost 1 base to trimming and J lost 6 bases; unmatched junction nucleotides: 6. Germline V gene lookup returns CDR1 SGHRS and CDR2 YFSETQ. The length of the CDR3 is 15 residues. The DNA for the CDR3 is TGCGCCAGCAGCTTGAGTGGGACAGAACATGAAAAACTGTTTTTT. Translated, it gives CASSLSGTEHEKLFF.

V gene TRBV28 combines with J gene TRBJ1-4; possible D gene TRBD1, 5 bases. This CDR3 is built from 15 residues. V was pared by 7 bases and J by 7 bases, with 19 bases between. The germline V gene has CDR1 MDHEN and CDR2 SYDVKM. The CDR3 DNA is TGTGCCAGCACCCCAGGAGGGGAGGGGAGTGAAAAACTGTTTTTT. Translating it yields CASTPGGEGSEKLFF.

The chain has TRBV7-6 and TRBJ1-3; no reliable D call. V was shortened by 2 bases and J by 0 bases, with 8 bases between the two germline ends. Looked up from germline, CDR1 is SGHVS and CDR2 is FNYEAQ. CDR3 size: 15 residues. CDR3 amino acids: CASSLTHDSGNTIYF. Written as DNA, the CDR3 is TGTGCCAGCAGCTTAACGCACGACTCTGGAAACACCATATATTTT.

CDR3 protein: CASSYTLGAGNTIYF. CDR3 nucleotides: TGTGCCAGCAGTTACACCCTGGGGGCTGGAAACACCATATATTTT. The chain has TRBV6-5 and TRBJ1-3; maybe TRBD1 (5 bases). V dropped 2 bases and J dropped 2 bases, with 10 bases sitting between them. Germline-derived CDR1 and CDR2 are MNHEY and SVGAGI. The CDR3 contains 15 residues.

The chain carries TRBV28 and TRBJ1-2; D is unresolved. Germline assignment: CDR1 MDHEN and CDR2 SYDVKM. V gave up 8 bases and J gave up 4 bases, with 17 bases separating them. This CDR3 is built from 14 residues. Here the CDR3 reads CASGGGRARYGYTF. CDR3 sequence (DNA): TGTGCCAGCGGAGGTGGGCGGGCCCGCTATGGCTACACCTTC.

This clone came up a few times. The chain has TRBV6-1 and TRBJ1-3; D is uncertain. Looked up from germline, CDR1 is MNHNS and CDR2 is SASEGT. Trimming took 1 base from V and 0 from J, leaving 4 bases between them. This CDR3 contains 14 residues. The CDR3 protein is CASSEGSSGNTIYF. Here the CDR3 DNA reads TGTGCCAGCAGTGAAGGAAGCTCTGGAAACACCATATATTTT.

This rearrangement joins TRBV29-1 to TRBJ1-2; 10 bases align to TRBD1. Per the germline V gene, CDR1 is SQVTM and CDR2 is ANQGSEA. The CDR3 length is 13 residues. The V segment lost 7 bases and the J segment 7 bases; nucleotides outside the gene matches: 9. The CDR3 DNA is TGCAGCGAATCCGGGACAGGGGTTCTTGGCTACACCTTC. Amino acids: CSESGTGVLGYTF.

In its sample, this clone ranks as medium-sized. The genes are TRBV29-1 and TRBJ1-5; 8 bases match TRBD1. CDR3 size: 14 residues. Germline CDR1 SQVTM, CDR2 ANQGSEA. The ends lost 0 bases at V and 2 bases at J; junction bases unmatched: 0. For the CDR3, the DNA is TGCAGCGTTGAAGAGACAGGGGGCAATCAGCCCCAGCATTTT. Protein: CSVEETGGNQPQHF.

The chain has TRBV30 and TRBJ1-4, with 8 bases fitting TRBD1. The germline V gene encodes CDR1 GTSNPN and CDR2 SVGIG (reference sequence). This CDR3 has 15 residues. The J segment lost 7 bases and the V segment lost 2 bases, leaving 9 bases of the junction unmatched. The CDR3 DNA sequence: TGTGCCTGGAGTCCACGGACAGGGATCGGTGAAAAACTGTTTTTT. This translates into CAWSPRTGIGEKLFF. The full variable domain, in which reference TRBV30 and TRBJ1-4 provide the parts outside the CDR3, is SQTIHQWPATLVQPVGSPLSLECTVEGTSNPNLYWYRQAAGRGLQLLFYSVGIGQISSEVPQNLSASRPQDRQFILSSKKLLLSDSGFYLCAWSPRTGIGEKLFFGSGTQLSVL.